This T cell receptor (beta chain) is drawn from a study of shared clonotypes between healthy human individuals. Study-level points and caveats: Compared with memory subsets, naive subsets generally had larger estimated richness. Donor clonotype sharing was expected to depend on sequencing depth.

The input for sorted-subset replicate PCRs was roughly 180 ng DNA, about 30,000 T cell genomes. Assay: immunoSEQ multiplex PCR; the TCRdb copy retains only in-frame clones and omits some. The sample has some 2,000,000 clones; 90% to 96% are singletons. Details on this clone: Antigen: not known.

Looked up from germline, CDR1 is KGHSH and CDR2 is LQKENI. V lost 2 bases and J lost 4; bases outside the gene matches: 4. CDR3 size: 14 residues. The sample taken for sequencing was naive CD4+ T cells sorted from blood. Sample subset: CD45RA+ positively selected. The V call is TRBV18, the J call TRBJ1-1, with TRBD1 matching over 7 bases. This sequence was found in a man younger than 35 in good health. For the CDR3, the DNA is TGTGCCAGCTCACCAATACAGGGGTCCACTGAAGCTTTCTTT. Its protein is CASSPIQGSTEAFF.